This T cell receptor (beta chain) derives from a study of T cells after yellow fever vaccination. J was trimmed by 4 bases and V by 7 bases; bases with no gene match: 9. The germline V gene encodes CDR1 DFQATT and CDR2 SNEGSKA (reference sequence). The CDR3 is made up of 15 amino acids. MiXCR, run by TCRdb on the 5' RACE reads, gives a single entry per CDR3 protein. Here the sample spans 610,000 or so distinct CDR3 sequences, over 9% being singletons. Study-wide points: The presence of abundant clonotypes contaminating from the bulk population was possible in FACS-sorted repertoires.

This clonotype appeared a few times. Its antigen is unidentified. The clonotype was recovered from a man in his thirties or forties who received the YFV17D yellow fever vaccine. The sequencing used PBMCs, collected on the day of the yellow fever booster vaccination. The chain has TRBV20-1 and TRBJ2-3; TRBD1 aligns across 12 bases. CDR3 bases: TGCAGTGTTCGTCGCCGGGACAGGGGGCCAGATACGCAGTATTTT. It yields the protein CSVRRRDRGPDTQYF.